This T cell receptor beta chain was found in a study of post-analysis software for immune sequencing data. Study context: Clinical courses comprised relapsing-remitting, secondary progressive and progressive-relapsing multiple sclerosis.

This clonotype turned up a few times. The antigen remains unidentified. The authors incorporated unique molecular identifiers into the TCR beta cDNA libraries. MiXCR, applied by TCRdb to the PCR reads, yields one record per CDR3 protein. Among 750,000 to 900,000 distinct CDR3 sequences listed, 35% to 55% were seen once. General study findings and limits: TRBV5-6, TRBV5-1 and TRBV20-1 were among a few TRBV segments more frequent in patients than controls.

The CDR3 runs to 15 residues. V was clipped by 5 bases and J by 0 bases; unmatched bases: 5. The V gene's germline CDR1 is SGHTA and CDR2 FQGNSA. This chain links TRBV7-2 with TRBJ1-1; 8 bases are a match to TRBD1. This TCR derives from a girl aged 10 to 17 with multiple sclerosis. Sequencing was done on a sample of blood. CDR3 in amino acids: CASSQDRGMNTEAFF. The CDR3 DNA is TGTGCCAGCAGCCAAGACAGGGGCATGAACACTGAAGCTTTCTTT.